This TCR beta chain was found in a study of CD8+CD57+ T cells in acquired aplastic anemia. Patients selected for sequencing had displayed CD8+CD57+ cell expansion by flow cytometry. This clonotype was found many times. This CDR3 is built from 17 residues. Trimming at V came to 3 bases and at J to 2 bases, leaving 11 bases not matched to a gene. Germline V gene sequence: CDR1 WSHSY, CDR2 SAAADI. Using genomic DNA as the template, TCR beta VDJ and CDR3 profiling was carried out. Each CDR3 protein gets one entry after TCRdb re-called the reads with MiXCR. The table shows roughly 250,000 distinct CDR3 sequences, with around 43% occurring only once.

Material: sorted CD4+, CD8+, or CD8+CD57+ T cells (not recorded which) from PBMCs. This rearrangement joins TRBV10-2 to TRBJ1-1, with 8 bases that match TRBD1. This TCR derives from a human donor with aplastic anemia. CDR3 DNA: TGCGCCAGCAGTGATGGGACAGGATGGGGGGCTAACACTGAAGCTTTCTTT. It translates to CASSDGTGWGANTEAFF.